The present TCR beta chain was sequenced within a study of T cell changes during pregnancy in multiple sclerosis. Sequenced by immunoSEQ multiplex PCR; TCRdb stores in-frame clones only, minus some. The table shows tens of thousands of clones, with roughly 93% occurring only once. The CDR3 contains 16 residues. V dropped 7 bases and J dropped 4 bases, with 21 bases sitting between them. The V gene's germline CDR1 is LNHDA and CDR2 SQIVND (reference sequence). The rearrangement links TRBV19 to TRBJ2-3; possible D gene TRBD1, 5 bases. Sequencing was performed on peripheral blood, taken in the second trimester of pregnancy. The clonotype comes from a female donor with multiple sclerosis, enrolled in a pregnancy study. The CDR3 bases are TGTGCCAGTAATCCTAGTAGGGGTTTTAACCCAGATACGCAGTATTTT. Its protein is CASNPSRGFNPDTQYF.